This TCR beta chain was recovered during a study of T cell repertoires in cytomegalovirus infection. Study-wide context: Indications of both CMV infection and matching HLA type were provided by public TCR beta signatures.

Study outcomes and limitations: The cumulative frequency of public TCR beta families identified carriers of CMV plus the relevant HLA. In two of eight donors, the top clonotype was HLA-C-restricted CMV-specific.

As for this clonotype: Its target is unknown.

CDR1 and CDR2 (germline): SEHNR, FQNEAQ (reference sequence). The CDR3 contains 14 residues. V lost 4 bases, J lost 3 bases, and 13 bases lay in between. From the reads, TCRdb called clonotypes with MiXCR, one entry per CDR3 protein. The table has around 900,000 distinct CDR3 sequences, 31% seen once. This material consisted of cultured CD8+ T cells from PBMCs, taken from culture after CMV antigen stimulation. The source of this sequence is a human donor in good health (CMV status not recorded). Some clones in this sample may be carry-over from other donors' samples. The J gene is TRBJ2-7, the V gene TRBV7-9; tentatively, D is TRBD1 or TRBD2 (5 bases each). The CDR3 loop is CASSSGDRLYEQYV. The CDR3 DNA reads TGTGCCAGCAGCTCCGGGGACCGGCTCTACGAGCAGTACGTC.